The 4 T cell receptor beta chains given below trace back to one sample, sequenced in a study of blood T cell repertoires in COVID-19 (dated by TCRdb to the early 2020s). Libraries were constructed by the immunoSEQ multiplex PCR assay. This is the immuneACCESS table as TCRdb keeps it, with only in-frame sequences that have V and J called. A part of the clones is gone; compared with another copy, unresolved V genes explain less than half, and the rest is unexplained. This sample has a few hundred thousand clones in its table, and 75% to 90% of those were observed once. Roughly 1% of the sample is in the top ten clones. The specimen sequenced was PBMCs or T cells enriched from blood (not recorded which). Receptor source: a young man who had recovered from COVID-19.

The chain couples TRBV19 to TRBJ1-5; possible D gene TRBD1, 5 bases. Germline loops: CDR1 LNHDA, CDR2 SQIVND (reference sequence). The CDR3 consists of 14 residues. V was clipped by 7 bases and J by 0 bases, with 10 bases between them. This CDR3 is CASTGELSNQPQHF. The CDR3, as DNA: TGTGCCAGTACGGGGGAACTTAGCAATCAGCCCCAGCATTTT.

The genes are TRBV9 and TRBJ1-1; TRBD1 might be the D (6 bases). The CDR3 is made up of 13 amino acids. The V end was cut by 4 bases, the J end by 1 base, with 8 bases between. The germline V gene has CDR1 SGDLS and CDR2 YYNGEE. The CDR3 loop reads CASSTGQNTEAFF. The CDR3 coding sequence is TGTGCCAGCAGCACGGGACAGAACACTGAAGCTTTCTTT.

This chain uses TRBV9 with TRBJ2-2, with 12 bases matching TRBD1. The CDR3 is 16 amino acids. Germline V gives CDR1 SGDLS, CDR2 YYNGEE. After removal of 3 bases from V and 6 bases from J, the junction contained 6 bases not matched to a gene. CDR3 sequence: CASSERDRGQAGELFF. The CDR3, as DNA: TGTGCCAGCAGCGAGAGGGACAGGGGGCAAGCCGGGGAGCTGTTTTTT.

The chain has TRBV2 and TRBJ2-1; D is perhaps TRBD2 (5 bases). Deletions cut 7 bases from V and 2 bases from J, with 12 bases between. This CDR3 is 14 amino acids long. Germline V gene lookup returns CDR1 SNHLY and CDR2 FYNNEI. The CDR3: CASMRESTYNEQFF. The CDR3 coding sequence is TGTGCCAGCATGAGGGAAAGTACCTACAATGAGCAGTTCTTC.